One sample yielded the 28 T cell receptor beta chains listed below, sequenced in a study of cytomegalovirus exposure and HLA in healthy donors. Vbeta (60) and Jbeta (13) primers were used in the PCR. Libraries were prepared by immunoSEQ multiplex PCR; TCRdb keeps only in-frame clonotypes and omits some of them. This table has some 180,000 clones, over 65% appearing once. Input material: PBMCs. Every receptor here comes from a man aged 35-49 years in good health and CMV-seropositive.

The chain carries TRBV7-6 and TRBJ2-6; D ambiguous. This CDR3 has 17 amino acids. The V gene lost 5 bases and the J gene lost 0 bases, with 14 bases spanning the gap. Per germline, CDR1 SGHVS and CDR2 FNYEAQ. CDR3 coding DNA: TGTGCCAGCAGCCAATCTAACGCGGACTCTGGGGCCAACGTCCTGACTTTC. It encodes CASSQSNADSGANVLTF. Using reference TRBV7-6 and TRBJ2-6 for the parts outside the CDR3, the full variable domain is GAGVSQSPRYKVTKRGQDVALRCDPISGHVSLYWYRQALGQGPEFLTYFNYEAQQDKSGLPNDRFSAERPEGSISTLTIQRTEQRDSAMYRCASSQSNADSGANVLTFGAGSRLTVL.

The rearrangement uses TRBV12-5 and TRBJ2-7, with a weak D call TRBD2 (6 bases). Germline loops: CDR1 LGHNT, CDR2 FRNRAP. This CDR3 contains 15 residues. V was trimmed by 4 bases and J by 4 bases, leaving 17 bases between them. CDR3 protein: CASGSLLRGRYEQYF. The CDR3 DNA reads as TGTGCTAGTGGTTCCCTCCTCCGGGGGAGGTACGAGCAGTACTTC.

This chain links TRBV5-6 with TRBJ2-3; D is possibly TRBD2 (5 bases). Germline values: CDR1 SGHDT, CDR2 YYEEEE. The CDR3 covers 17 residues. V was shortened by 5 bases and J by 5 bases, with 24 bases between the two germline ends. For the CDR3, the DNA is TGTGCCAGCAGTTTTCAAACCGGGATGAATTGGGGAGATACGCAGTATTTT. It translates to CASSFQTGMNWGDTQYF.

The chain uses TRBV4-1 and TRBJ2-7; 8 bases map to TRBD1. This CDR3 is built from 16 residues. Germline CDR1 is MGHRA and CDR2 is YSYEKL. Trimming took 0 bases from V and 1 from J; bases not matched to a gene: 5. The CDR3 here is CASSQDPGQGSYEQYF. CDR3 nucleotide sequence: TGCGCCAGCAGCCAAGATCCTGGACAGGGATCCTACGAGCAGTACTTC.

The rearrangement joins TRBV30 to TRBJ2-1; D is possibly TRBD1 (6 bases). V lost 1 base to trimming and J lost 3 bases, with 7 bases between them. CDR3 length equals 13 residues. CDR1 and CDR2 (germline): GTSNPN, SVGIG (reference sequence). CDR3 loop: CAWSDRVYNEQFF. In DNA, the CDR3 is TGTGCCTGGAGTGACAGGGTCTACAATGAGCAGTTCTTC.

The chain uses TRBV21-1 and TRBJ1-5. TRBV21-1 is marked as a pseudogene. The CDR3 extends over 16 amino acids. CDR3 bases: TGTGCCAGCAGCCCCCGGCGGAAGAATAGCAATCAGCCCCAGCATTTT. Protein product: CASSPRRKNSNQPQHF.

V gene TRBV6-5 combines with J gene TRBJ2-4, with 9 nucleotides matching TRBD1. The V and J ends lost 5 bases and 7 bases, in that order; junction bases with no gene match: 9. Germline CDR1 MNHEY, CDR2 SVGAGI. CDR3 length: 15 amino acids. The CDR3 coding sequence is TGTGCCAGCAGTCGGGCACAGGGGGCTCGGAACATTCAGTACTTC. Residues: CASSRAQGARNIQYF.

V and J are TRBV29-1 and TRBJ2-7; TRBD1 aligns across 10 bases. Trimming took 4 bases from V and 2 from J; bases not matched to a gene: 2. This CDR3 is 13 amino acids long. Looked up from germline, CDR1 is SQVTM and CDR2 is ANQGSEA. Here the CDR3 DNA reads TGCAGCGTTGGGGGACAGGGGACCTACGAGCAGTACTTC. It codes for CSVGGQGTYEQYF.

This sequence joins TRBV6-5 and TRBJ2-7, with D perhaps matching TRBD2 (6 bases). The germline CDR1 and CDR2 sequences are MNHEY and SVGAGI. CDR3 length: 14 amino acids. V was trimmed by 6 bases and J by 0 bases, leaving 12 bases between them. For the CDR3, the DNA is TGTGCCAGCAGCCGCCTAGCGCTCTCCTACGAGCAGTACTTC. This gives the protein CASSRLALSYEQYF.

The DNA for the CDR3 is TGTGCCAGTAGTGTAAGTGGCGGACAGGGGGGATCCTACGAGCAGTACTTC. Amino acids: CASSVSGGQGGSYEQYF. V gene TRBV19 combines with J gene TRBJ2-7; 10 bases fit TRBD1. CDR1 LNHDA and CDR2 SQIVND come from the germline V gene (reference sequence). After removal of 5 bases from V and 1 base from J, the junction contained 11 bases not matched to a gene. This CDR3 region has 17 residues.

The rearrangement uses TRBV6-5 and TRBJ2-1; 9 bases fit TRBD1. This CDR3 has 14 residues. Germline lookup yields CDR1 MNHEY and CDR2 SVGAGI. V gave up 5 bases and J gave up 4 bases; unmatched junction bases: 3. DNA of the CDR3: TGTGCCAGCAGTGGACAGGGGCCGTACAATGAGCAGTTCTTC. It codes for CASSGQGPYNEQFF.

This clone was detected ten times or more. This chain uses TRBV4-2 with TRBJ2-6, with 7 bases lining up with TRBD2. The CDR3 is made up of 18 amino acids. V shed 0 bases and J 1 base; nucleotides not matched to a gene: 6. Germline V gene sequence: CDR1 LGHNA, CDR2 YNFKEQ. The CDR3 loop reads CASSQDMAGVSGANVLTF. The CDR3 region has the DNA TGTGCCAGCAGCCAAGATATGGCGGGAGTTTCTGGGGCCAACGTCCTGACTTTC.

The gene calls are TRBV15 and TRBJ2-1; 7 bases agree with TRBD2. With V trimmed by 3 bases and J by 1 base, 3 bases remained unmatched. The CDR3 length is 15 residues. Germline CDR1 LNHNV, CDR2 YYDKDF (reference sequence). For the CDR3, the DNA is TGTGCCACCAGCAGGCTGGGACTATCCTACAATGAGCAGTTCTTC. Translation gives CATSRLGLSYNEQFF.

This clone was seen a few times. J is TRBJ2-1 and V is TRBV2; perhaps TRBD1 as D (5 bases). V was clipped by 4 bases and J by 6 bases, with 13 bases between them. CDR3 length equals 14 residues. The germline V gene has CDR1 SNHLY and CDR2 FYNNEI. The CDR3 DNA sequence: TGTGCCAGCAGTGCCTCTCAGGGCCGCAATGAGCAGTTCTTC. Protein sequence: CASSASQGRNEQFF.

The chain carries TRBV6-5 and TRBJ2-7; 8 bases line up with TRBD1. In germline, CDR1 is MNHEY, CDR2 SVGAGI. J gave up 4 bases and V 5 bases, and 7 bases lay outside the gene matches. The CDR3 has 14 residues. CDR3 in DNA: TGTGCCAGCAGTCCCCCCGGACAGGGATACGAGCAGTACTTC. It codes for CASSPPGQGYEQYF.

The genes are TRBV5-1 and TRBJ1-2; 11 nucleotides match TRBD1. The ends lost 4 bases at V and 4 bases at J; junction bases unmatched: 6. CDR3 length: 15 residues. Germline CDR1 reads SGHRS; CDR2 reads YFSETQ. CDR3 nucleotides: TGCGCCAGCAGCCAGCCAGGGACAGGGGGCTATGGCTACACCTTC. Its translation is CASSQPGTGGYGYTF.

This chain joins TRBV7-2 and TRBJ1-1, with D possibly matching TRBD1 (6 bases). This CDR3 contains 14 residues. CDR1 is SGHTA, CDR2 FQGNSA, per germline. Trimming removed 3 bases at V and 2 bases at J, with 10 bases between. In DNA form, the CDR3 reads TGTGCCAGCAGCTTTTTAGGGGGAAACACTGAAGCTTTCTTT. It is translated as CASSFLGGNTEAFF. Based on the CDR3 plus reference TRBV7-2 and TRBJ1-1, the full variable domain is GAGVSQSPSNKVTEKGKDVELRCDPISGHTALYWYRQSLGQGLEFLIYFQGNSAPDKSGLPSDRFSAERTGGSVSTLTIQRTQQEDSAVYLCASSFLGGNTEAFFGQGTRLTVV.

V is TRBV7-7 and J is TRBJ2-5; tentative D call: TRBD2 (5 bases). The V end lost 3 bases, the J end lost 2 bases, and 13 bases lay between the germline ends. Germline CDR1 and CDR2: SSHAT and FNYEAQ (reference sequence). This CDR3 contains 15 residues. The CDR3 DNA reads as TGTGCCAGCAGCTTTTCCGGAGGAAGACAAGAGACCCAGTACTTC. Its protein product is CASSFSGGRQETQYF.

This chain uses TRBV2 with TRBJ1-2; D gene ambiguous. Per the germline V gene, CDR1 is SNHLY and CDR2 is FYNNEI. V shed 2 bases and J shed 1 base, with 14 bases lying between them. There are 16 residues in the CDR3. The CDR3 DNA sequence: TGTGCCAGCAGTGAATTCGCGCCGGGAAATAACTATGGCTACACCTTC. Its protein product is CASSEFAPGNNYGYTF.

V usage is TRBV19 and J usage is TRBJ2-7; tentatively, D is TRBD2 (7 bases). CDR3 size: 15 residues. CDR1 and CDR2 from the germline V gene are LNHDA and SQIVND (reference sequence). Trimming shortened V by 2 bases and J by 0 bases, and 11 bases separated the two germline ends. CDR3 nucleotide sequence: TGTGCCAGTAGTATACGGGGGGCTGGCTCCTACGAGCAGTACTTC. Protein product: CASSIRGAGSYEQYF.

V gene TRBV6-4 combines with J gene TRBJ2-1; TRBD2 is a possible D gene (6 bases). The CDR3 contains 13 residues. Germline V gene data show CDR1 as MRHNA and CDR2 as SNTAGT. Trimming removed 5 bases from V and 6 bases from J, with 11 bases in between. In DNA, the CDR3 is TGTGCCAGCAGTAAGGGACTGACCAATGAGCAGTTCTTC. The encoded protein is CASSKGLTNEQFF.

This clone appeared a few times. The chain employs TRBV12-2 and TRBJ2-1; TRBD2 was called by the table and not checked on the DNA. TRBV12-2 is assigned pseudogene status. This CDR3 comprises 18 residues. The CDR3, as DNA: TGTGCAAGTCGCTTCCTTTGGAGCAGTGCGGGAGAAGGCAATGAGCAGTTCTTC. Its translation: CASRFLWSSAGEGNEQFF.

The chain carries TRBV28 and TRBJ1-5; 9 bases agree with TRBD1. This CDR3 spans 15 amino acids. Germline V lookup: CDR1 MDHEN, CDR2 SYDVKM. V trimming: 6 bases; J trimming: 5 bases; junction bases outside the gene matches: 8. Here the CDR3 reads CASRKPGQGYQPQHF. The CDR3 nucleotides read TGTGCCAGCAGAAAGCCGGGACAGGGATATCAGCCCCAGCATTTT. Filled out from reference TRBV28 and TRBJ1-5, the complete variable domain reads DVKVTQSSRYLVKRTGEKVFLECVQDMDHENMFWYRQDPGLGLRLIYFSYDVKMKEKGDIPEGYSVSREKKERFSLILESASTNQTSMYLCASRKPGQGYQPQHFGDGTRLSIL.

This clone appeared once. V usage is TRBV6-6 and J usage is TRBJ1-5; D might be TRBD1 (6 bases). The CDR3 covers 16 residues. Germline-derived CDR1 and CDR2 are MNHNY and SVGAGI (reference sequence). The V end was cut by 5 bases, the J end by 0 bases, with 14 bases between. The CDR3 is CASSQDSRGSNQPQHF. CDR3 DNA sequence: TGTGCCAGCAGTCAGGACAGCAGGGGTAGCAATCAGCCCCAGCATTTT.

This chain connects TRBV21-1 to TRBJ1-5. TRBV21-1 corresponds to a pseudogene. CDR3 size: 14 residues. The CDR3 DNA sequence: TGTGCCAGCAGCATCACGGGGAAAGATCAGCCCCAGCATTTT. This gives the protein CASSITGKDQPQHF.

In regard to this clone: Relative to the germline gene, one junction end is altered; a read error may explain this. The V and J genes are TRBV18 and TRBJ2-2; D unresolved. Germline V gene data show CDR1 as KGHSH and CDR2 as LQKENI. The CDR3 is 13 amino acids. CDR3 residues: CTSSPTLTGELFF. The CDR3 DNA reads as TGTACCAGCTCACCAACCCTAACCGGGGAGCTGTTTTTT.

This chain joins TRBV4-1 and TRBJ1-3, with TRBD1 matching over 11 bases. Germline lookup yields CDR1 MGHRA and CDR2 YSYEKL. V gave up 3 bases and J gave up 4 bases; unmatched junction bases: 2. The length of the CDR3 is 15 residues. DNA of the CDR3: TGCGCCAGCAGCCAGGGACAGGGGGGAGGAAACACCATATATTTT. Residues: CASSQGQGGGNTIYF.

This chain links TRBV28 with TRBJ2-1, with TRBD2 as a possible D gene (6 bases). The length of the CDR3 is 15 residues. Germline loops: CDR1 MDHEN, CDR2 SYDVKM. The germline V and J ends were trimmed by 6 bases and 4 bases, with 16 bases remaining between them. The CDR3 protein is CASSRDFKRYNEQFF. The DNA of the CDR3 is TGTGCCAGCAGCCGGGACTTTAAGCGGTACAATGAGCAGTTCTTC.